This T cell receptor (beta chain) was obtained from a study of T cell responses to AZD1222 COVID-19 vaccine. Data came from immunoSEQ multiplex PCR; TCRdb stores just in-frame clones and leaves some out. This sample has some 150,000 clones; around 83% occur once, and the top ten carry about 5.4%. This clonotype was sampled from an adult who received the AZD1222 COVID-19 vaccine. Sequenced material: peripheral blood, taken 28 days after the second AZD1222 dose.

CDR3 sequence reads: CAISDRVGTNYGYTF. In DNA, the CDR3 is TGTGCCATCAGCGACAGGGTGGGGACTAACTATGGCTACACCTTC. The V gene is TRBV10-3, the J gene TRBJ1-2, with TRBD1 matching over 7 bases. Germline V gives CDR1 ENHRY, CDR2 SYGVKD. Unmatched junction bases numbered 7, after V lost 6 bases and J lost 0 bases. The CDR3 sequence is 15 residues long.